These 4 T cell receptor beta chains originate from one sample sequenced in a study of T cells after somatic rescue of genetic block. Sequenced by immunoSEQ multiplex PCR; TCRdb stores in-frame clones only, minus some. The sample carries more than 65,000 clones, approximately 90% recorded once. The sample consisted of peripheral blood mononuclear cells (PBMCs). All receptors come from a man aged 25-45 years.

The chain joins TRBV5-1 to TRBJ1-4; D might be TRBD1 (6 bases). CDR1 is SGHRS and CDR2 is YFSETQ in the germline V gene. Between the trimmed V and J ends, which lost 3 bases and 5 bases, there was a span of 17 bases. The CDR3 contains 16 residues. CDR3 residues: CASSYQGQISNEKLFF. The CDR3 DNA reads TGCGCCAGCAGCTACCAAGGACAGATCTCCAATGAAAAACTGTTTTTT.

This sequence joins TRBV19 and TRBJ1-1; D might be TRBD1 (5 bases). From germline, CDR1 is LNHDA and CDR2 SQIVND (reference sequence). This CDR3 is built from 14 residues. V lost 5 bases, J lost 5 bases, and 15 bases lay in between. The DNA of the CDR3 is TGTGCCAGTAGTGCCACCAGGGCAGGTACTGAAGCTTTCTTT. Translating it yields CASSATRAGTEAFF.

The J gene is TRBJ2-5, the V gene TRBV5-6, with 11 bases aligning to TRBD1. The V gene's germline CDR1 is SGHDT and CDR2 YYEEEE. Trimming removed 3 bases from V and 2 bases from J; junction bases left unmatched: 9. There are 17 residues in the CDR3. The CDR3 spells CASSSTVGTGGQETQYF. The CDR3 DNA follows: TGTGCCAGCAGCTCCACGGTTGGGACAGGGGGTCAAGAGACCCAGTACTTC.

This chain links TRBV5-8 with TRBJ1-2; D unresolved. V was pared by 0 bases and J by 7 bases, with 10 bases between. The CDR3 has 13 residues. CDR1 is SGHTS, CDR2 YDEGEE, per germline. The CDR3, as DNA: TGTGCCAGCAGCTTGGCTGGAGGCTTTGGCTACACCTTC. Its protein product is CASSLAGGFGYTF. Combining the CDR3 with reference TRBV5-8 and TRBJ1-2 gives the whole variable domain EAGVTQSPTHLIKTRGQQATLRCSPISGHTSVYWYQQALGLGLQFLLWYDEGEERNRGNFPPRFSGRQFPNYSSELNVNALELEDSALYLCASSLAGGFGYTFGSGTRLTVV.